Shown below are 10 T cell receptor beta chains from a single sample sequenced in a study of blood T cell repertoires in COVID-19. The table came from immunoSEQ multiplex PCR; TCRdb's copy has only in-frame clones and leaves some out. The sample gives around 180,000 clones, 60% to 80% of which show up once; 17% is in the top ten. The source material was peripheral blood. The receptors stem from a man in his sixties with active or convalescent COVID-19.

The rearrangement joins TRBV5-4 to TRBJ2-7; D might be TRBD2 (6 bases). This CDR3 has 14 residues. The V end lost 2 bases, the J end lost 8 bases, and 17 bases lay between the germline ends. Per germline, CDR1 SGHNT and CDR2 YYREEE (reference sequence). The CDR3 sequence is CASSLEGVEGKQYF. The CDR3 nucleotides are TGTGCCAGCAGCTTAGAGGGCGTGGAGGGGAAGCAGTACTTC.

This clone was detected once. The chain couples TRBV5-3 to TRBJ2-3, with D possibly being TRBD1 (6 bases). TRBV5-3 is flagged as an ORF with uncertain function. The CDR3 has 15 residues. V shed 3 bases and J shed 5 bases, with 16 bases lying between them. In DNA, the CDR3 is TGTGCCAGAAGCTGTGGCAGGGGAAATGGAGATACGCAGTATTTT. This encodes CARSCGRGNGDTQYF.

The rearrangement joins TRBV3-1 (or the pseudogene TRBV3-2) to TRBJ2-1; TRBD2 agrees at 8 bases. V shed 3 bases, J shed 6 bases, and the junction held 10 bases outside the gene matches. This CDR3 contains 16 residues. Looked up from germline, CDR1 is LGHDT and CDR2 is YNNKEL (reference sequence). The CDR3 reads CASSHSPGLAGNEQFF. The DNA of the CDR3 is TGTGCCAGCAGCCACAGCCCAGGACTAGCAGGCAATGAGCAGTTCTTC.

The genes are TRBV7-2 and TRBJ2-7; 9 bases are a match to TRBD1. Germline loops: CDR1 SGHTA, CDR2 FQGNSA. The CDR3 length is 14 residues. J gave up 2 bases and V 3 bases, and 2 bases lay outside the gene matches. CDR3: CASSLDRGTYEQYF. DNA of the CDR3: TGTGCCAGCAGCTTGGACAGGGGAACCTACGAGCAGTACTTC.

This clone was seen more than once but under ten times. The J gene is TRBJ1-1, the V gene TRBV2; possibly TRBD1 for D (6 bases). Germline-derived CDR1 and CDR2 are SNHLY and FYNNEI. The CDR3 is 13 residues long. Trimming pared 6 bases from V and 4 bases from J, leaving 12 bases between. This CDR3 reads CASSQGMRTEAFF. The CDR3 coding sequence is TGTGCCAGCAGCCAGGGGATGCGCACTGAAGCTTTCTTT.

This clone was detected only once. The gene calls are TRBV12-3 or TRBV12-4 and TRBJ2-1; TRBD2 aligns across 7 bases. Germline trimming cut 6 bases from V and 5 bases from J; bases unmatched to any gene: 4. This CDR3 is 13 amino acids long. CDR3 bases: TGTGCCAGCAGCATAGGACTAGACAATGAGCAGTTCTTC. The encoded protein is CASSIGLDNEQFF.

This clone was recorded only once. The J gene is TRBJ2-1, the V gene TRBV18; 11 bases map to TRBD2. V trimming: 2 bases; J trimming: 2 bases; junction bases outside the gene matches: 2. The CDR3 loop spans 16 amino acids. Germline V CDR1 and CDR2: KGHSH, LQKENI. The CDR3 sequence is CASSPLGLAAYNEQFF. For the CDR3, the DNA is TGTGCCAGCTCACCATTGGGACTAGCGGCCTACAATGAGCAGTTCTTC. Complete variable domain (other parts from reference TRBV18 and TRBJ2-1): NAGVMQNPRHLVRRRGQEARLRCSPMKGHSHVYWYRQLPEEGLKFMVYLQKENIIDESGMPKERFSAEFPKEGPSILRIQQVVRGDSAAYFCASSPLGLAAYNEQFFGPGTRLTVL.

The gene calls are TRBV5-5 and TRBJ2-3; D is perhaps TRBD1 (6 bases). Trimming took 3 bases from V and 4 from J, leaving 15 bases between them. This CDR3 region has 15 residues. The germline gives CDR1 SGHKS, CDR2 YYEKEE (reference sequence). The CDR3 DNA reads as TGTGCCAGCAGCTCCGAGGGGGTGGTGGCAGATACGCAGTATTTT. It translates to CASSSEGVVADTQYF.

This chain connects TRBV5-1 to TRBJ1-5; 7 nucleotides line up with TRBD1. Trimming took 4 bases from V and 9 from J; bases not matched to a gene: 7. The CDR3 sequence is 13 residues long. Germline lookup yields CDR1 SGHRS and CDR2 YFSETQ. The CDR3 nucleotides read TGCGCCAGCAGCGTCGACAGGGCGGCGCCCCAGCATTTT. Amino acid sequence: CASSVDRAAPQHF.

V is TRBV19 and J is TRBJ2-7; maybe TRBD2 (5 bases). Trimming took off 2 bases at V and 7 bases at J, with 18 bases between the two ends. The CDR3 totals 15 residues. CDR1 and CDR2 (germline): LNHDA, SQIVND (reference sequence). CDR3 residues: CASSIHPFTSSEQYF. The CDR3 DNA follows: TGTGCCAGTAGTATACATCCCTTCACTAGTTCGGAGCAGTACTTC. The whole variable domain, remainder taken from reference TRBV19 and TRBJ2-7, is DGGITQSPKYLFRKEGQNVTLSCEQNLNHDAMYWYRQDPGQGLRLIYYSQIVNDFQKGDIAEGYSVSREKKESFPLTVTSAQKNPTAFYLCASSIHPFTSSEQYFGPGTRLTVT.